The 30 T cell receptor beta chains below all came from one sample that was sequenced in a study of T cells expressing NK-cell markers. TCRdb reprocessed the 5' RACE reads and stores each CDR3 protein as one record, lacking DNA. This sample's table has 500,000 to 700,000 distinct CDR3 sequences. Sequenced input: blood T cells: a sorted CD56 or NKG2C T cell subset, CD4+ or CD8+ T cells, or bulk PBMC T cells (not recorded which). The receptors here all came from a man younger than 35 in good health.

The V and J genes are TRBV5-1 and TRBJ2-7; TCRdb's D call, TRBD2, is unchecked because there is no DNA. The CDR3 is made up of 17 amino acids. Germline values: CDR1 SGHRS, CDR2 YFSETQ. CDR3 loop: CASSPGLSGAATGEQYF.

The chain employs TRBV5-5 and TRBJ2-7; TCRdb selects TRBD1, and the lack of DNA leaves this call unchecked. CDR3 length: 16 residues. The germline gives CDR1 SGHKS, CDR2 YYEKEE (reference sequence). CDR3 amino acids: CASSLASGTVMYEQYF.

The chain's CDR3 is CASSLYGTEYGYTF. The J gene is TRBJ1-2, the V gene TRBV5-1; the D call of TRBD1 rests on TCRdb alone, since no DNA is present to check it. This CDR3 region has 14 residues. Germline V CDR1 and CDR2: SGHRS, YFSETQ.

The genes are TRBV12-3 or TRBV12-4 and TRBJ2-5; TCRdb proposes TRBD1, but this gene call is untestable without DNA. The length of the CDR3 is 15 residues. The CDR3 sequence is CASSFSPGSQETQYF.

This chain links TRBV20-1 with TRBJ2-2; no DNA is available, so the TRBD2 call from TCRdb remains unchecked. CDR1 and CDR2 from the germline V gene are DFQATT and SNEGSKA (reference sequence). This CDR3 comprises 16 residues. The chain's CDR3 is CSARGQREANTGELFF.

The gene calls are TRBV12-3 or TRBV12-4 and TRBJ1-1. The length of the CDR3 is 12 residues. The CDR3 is CASSPVKYEAFF.

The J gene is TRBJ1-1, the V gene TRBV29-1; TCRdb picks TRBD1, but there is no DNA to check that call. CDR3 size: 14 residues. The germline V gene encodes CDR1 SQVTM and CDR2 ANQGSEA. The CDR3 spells CSGNGQGASSEAFF.

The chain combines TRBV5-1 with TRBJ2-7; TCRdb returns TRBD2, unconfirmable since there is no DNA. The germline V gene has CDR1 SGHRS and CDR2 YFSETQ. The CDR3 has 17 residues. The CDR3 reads CASSLSFGSGFSYEQYF. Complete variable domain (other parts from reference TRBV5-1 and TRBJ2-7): KAGVTQTPRYLIKTRGQQVTLSCSPISGHRSVSWYQQTPGQGLQFLFEYFSETQRNKGNFPGRFSGRQFSNSRSEMNVSTLELGDSALYLCASSLSFGSGFSYEQYFGPGTRLTVT.

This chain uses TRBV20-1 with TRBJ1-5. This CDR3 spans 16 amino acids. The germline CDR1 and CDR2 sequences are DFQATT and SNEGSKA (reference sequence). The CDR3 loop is CSARDLGGGFGQPQHF.

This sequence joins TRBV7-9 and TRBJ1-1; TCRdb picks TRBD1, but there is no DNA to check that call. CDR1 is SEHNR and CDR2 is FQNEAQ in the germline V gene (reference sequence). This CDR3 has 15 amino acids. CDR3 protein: CASSLAPSGLTEAFF. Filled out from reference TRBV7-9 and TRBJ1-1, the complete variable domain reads DTGVSQNPRHKITKRGQNVTFRCDPISEHNRLYWYRQTLGQGPEFLTYFQNEAQLEKSRLLSDRFSAERPKGSFSTLEIQRTEQGDSAMYLCASSLAPSGLTEAFFGQGTRLTVV.

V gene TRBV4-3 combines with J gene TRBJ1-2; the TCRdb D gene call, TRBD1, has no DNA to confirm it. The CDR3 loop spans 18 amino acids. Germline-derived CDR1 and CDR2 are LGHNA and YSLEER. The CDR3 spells CASSQPPGQGSLNYGYTF.

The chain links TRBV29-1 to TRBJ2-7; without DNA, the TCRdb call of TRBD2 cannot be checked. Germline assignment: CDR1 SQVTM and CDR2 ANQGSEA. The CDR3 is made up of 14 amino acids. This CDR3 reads CSVDAGTSVYEQYF.

CDR3 sequence reads: CASSFRDGVWTQYF. The rearrangement links TRBV7-9 to TRBJ2-5; without DNA, the TCRdb call of TRBD1 cannot be checked. The CDR3 extends over 14 amino acids. In germline, CDR1 is SEHNR, CDR2 FQNEAQ (reference sequence).

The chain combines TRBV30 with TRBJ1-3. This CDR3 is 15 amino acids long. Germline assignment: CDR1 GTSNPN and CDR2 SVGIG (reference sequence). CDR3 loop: CAWSVQSGSGNTIYF.

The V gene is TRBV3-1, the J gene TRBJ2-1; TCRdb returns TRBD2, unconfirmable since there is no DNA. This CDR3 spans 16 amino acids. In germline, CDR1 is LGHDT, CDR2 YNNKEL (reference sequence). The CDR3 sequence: CASRRSGQSSYNEQFF.

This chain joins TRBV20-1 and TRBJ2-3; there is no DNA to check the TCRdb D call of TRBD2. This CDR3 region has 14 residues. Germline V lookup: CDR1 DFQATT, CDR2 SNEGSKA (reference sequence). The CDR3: CSARGDSSLDAQYF.

CDR3 region: CASSVYQGYGYTF. The rearrangement joins TRBV27 to TRBJ1-2. Germline CDR1 and CDR2: MNHEY and SMNVEV (reference sequence). CDR3 size: 13 residues.

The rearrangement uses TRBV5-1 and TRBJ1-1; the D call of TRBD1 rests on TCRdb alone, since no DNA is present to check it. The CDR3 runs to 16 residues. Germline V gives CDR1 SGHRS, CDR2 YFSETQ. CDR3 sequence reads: CASSSGQGALYTEAFF.

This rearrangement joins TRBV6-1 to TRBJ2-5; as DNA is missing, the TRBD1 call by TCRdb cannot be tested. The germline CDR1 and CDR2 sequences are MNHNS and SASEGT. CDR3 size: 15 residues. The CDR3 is CASSNGDTYGETQYF.

CDR3 residues: CASSFGRTSSYNEQFF. The V gene is TRBV11-3, the J gene TRBJ2-1; TCRdb names TRBD1, which stays unverified in the absence of DNA. The CDR3 is 16 residues long. The germline V gene has CDR1 SGHNT and CDR2 YENEEA. The full variable domain, its missing parts supplied by reference TRBV11-3 and TRBJ2-1, is EAGVVQSPRYKIIEKKQPVAFWCNPISGHNTLYWYLQNLGQGPELLIRYENEEAVDDSQLPKDRFSAERLKGVDSTLKIQPAELGDSAVYLCASSFGRTSSYNEQFFGPGTRLTVL.

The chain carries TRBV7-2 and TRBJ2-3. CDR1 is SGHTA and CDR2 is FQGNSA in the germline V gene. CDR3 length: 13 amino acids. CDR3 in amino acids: CASSFSRRDTQYF.

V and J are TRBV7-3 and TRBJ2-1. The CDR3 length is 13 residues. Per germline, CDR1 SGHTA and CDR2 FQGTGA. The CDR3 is CASSLTLESEQFF.

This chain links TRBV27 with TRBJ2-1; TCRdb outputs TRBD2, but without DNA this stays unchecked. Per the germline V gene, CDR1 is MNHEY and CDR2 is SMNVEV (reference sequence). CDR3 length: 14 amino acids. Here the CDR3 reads CASSPSSGHNEQFF.

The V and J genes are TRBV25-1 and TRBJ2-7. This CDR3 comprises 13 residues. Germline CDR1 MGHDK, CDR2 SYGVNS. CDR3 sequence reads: CASSGGSSIEQYF.

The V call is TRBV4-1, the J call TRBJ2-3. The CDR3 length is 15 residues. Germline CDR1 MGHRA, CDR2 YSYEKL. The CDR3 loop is CASSQDVIKGDTQYF.

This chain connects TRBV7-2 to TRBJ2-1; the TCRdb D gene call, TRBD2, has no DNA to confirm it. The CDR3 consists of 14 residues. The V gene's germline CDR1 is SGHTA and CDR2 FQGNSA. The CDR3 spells CASSTGTSVYEQFF.

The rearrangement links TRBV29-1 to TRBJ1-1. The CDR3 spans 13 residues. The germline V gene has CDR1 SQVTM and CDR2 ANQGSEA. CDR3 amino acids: CSGSRMMNTEAFF.

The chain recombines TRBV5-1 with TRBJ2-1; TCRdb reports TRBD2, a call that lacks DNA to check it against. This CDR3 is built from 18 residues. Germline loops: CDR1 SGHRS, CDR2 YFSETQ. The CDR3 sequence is CASSSPLLLAGGSTEQFF.

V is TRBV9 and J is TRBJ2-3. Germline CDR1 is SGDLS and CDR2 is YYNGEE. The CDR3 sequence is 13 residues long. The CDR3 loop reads CASSPMDRSTQYF. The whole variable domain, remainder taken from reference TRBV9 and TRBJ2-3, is DSGVTQTPKHLITATGQRVTLRCSPRSGDLSVYWYQQSLDQGLQFLIQYYNGEERAKGNILERFSAQQFPDLHSELNLSSLELGDSALYFCASSPMDRSTQYFGPGTRLTVL.

The CDR3 loop is CAISWGQGAPREQFF. The rearrangement joins TRBV10-3 to TRBJ2-1; TCRdb calls TRBD1, which cannot be checked without DNA. This CDR3 spans 15 amino acids. Germline V gene lookup returns CDR1 ENHRY and CDR2 SYGVKD.